This T cell receptor (beta chain) is from a study of cytotoxic CD8 clonotypes in ibrutinib-treated CLL. Across the study: Response sampling occurred after a median about 12 months of treatment (range 6 to 36). Findings and limits, study-wide: In comparison with age-matched healthy donors, baseline clonality was higher and tracked circulating CD8+ T-cell counts.

The table came from immunoSEQ multiplex PCR; TCRdb's copy has only in-frame clones and leaves some out. The sample consists of a few hundred thousand clones, 60% to 80% of them appearing once. Roughly 2 micrograms of genomic DNA from cryopreserved PBMCs went into TCR beta libraries. Deletions cut 1 base from V and 2 bases from J, with 9 bases between. The CDR3 runs 14 residues. Germline assignment: CDR1 LNHDA and CDR2 SQIVND (reference sequence). This clone occurred once. The antigen is undetermined. Other DNA sequences from this sample encode an identical CDR3 as well. Sequenced here: PBMCs, sampled after 36 months of ibrutinib treatment. The TCR originated in a human donor with chronic lymphocytic leukemia. This chain uses TRBV19 with TRBJ2-7; no clear D. CDR3 amino acids: CASSIGPVPYEQYF. CDR3 nucleotides: TGTGCCAGTAGTATAGGTCCCGTGCCCTACGAGCAGTACTTC. Combining the CDR3 with reference TRBV19 and TRBJ2-7 gives the whole variable domain DGGITQSPKYLFRKEGQNVTLSCEQNLNHDAMYWYRQDPGQGLRLIYYSQIVNDFQKGDIAEGYSVSREKKESFPLTVTSAQKNPTAFYLCASSIGPVPYEQYFGPGTRLTVT.